The sequence of this T cell receptor beta chain was determined in a study of blood T cell repertoires in COVID-19. Study in general: Sites in the United States, Italy and Spain provided acute and convalescent COVID-19 samples.

V lost 3 bases, J lost 7 bases, and 7 bases lay in between. The CDR3 length is 12 residues. Sequencing was performed with immunoSEQ multiplex PCR; in TCRdb, only in-frame clones are kept and a portion is missing. This table holds around 700,000 clones, around 90% found once. The chain joins TRBV12-3 or TRBV12-4 to TRBJ2-1; D is ambiguous. Sequenced sample: peripheral blood. This clonotype originated in a woman aged 18-29 years with acute or convalescent COVID-19. CDR3 in amino acids: CASSFSVNEQFF. CDR3 DNA: TGTGCCAGCAGTTTTAGTGTAAATGAGCAGTTCTTC.